This TCR beta chain was recorded in a study of blood T cell repertoires in COVID-19 (dated by TCRdb to the early 2020s). Looking at the study overall: Samples from collaborators originated in the United States, Italy and Spain and spanned both the acute and convalescent phases of COVID-19. The repertoires were released in a freely available public database intended as a resource for research on the immune response to SARS-CoV-2. The dataset comprised deeply sampled blood TCRbeta repertoires from subjects exposed to, actively infected with, or recovered from COVID-19. The samples were drawn from two sources: the first 160 participants of the ongoing ImmuneRACE study, and 1,254 subjects contributed by 6 global collaborators. The prospective study material was composed of cDNA or gDNA derived from T cells, B-cell-depleted T cells, or PBMCs. Sample metadata almost always included a de-identified subject ID, COVID-19 status, age in years and sex. Where HLA class I and class II types were available, the types were taken from metadata supplied by the sample provider, not from assay-based typing. The research as a whole found: The amount of clinical and demographic metadata varied by source and participant and was provided uncurated.

About this clone: Its antigen is unknown. Base qualities were left out, and no much larger clone turns up one base away.

Trimming takes 0 bases from V and 3 bases from J, and the germline ends sit 12 bases apart. CDR1 is given as MNHEY and CDR2 as SVGAGI, both from the germline V gene. Spanning cysteine to phenylalanine, the CDR3 consists of 16 amino acids. Only the CDR3 DNA is retained, 48 bases long and in frame from the first base. The immunoSEQ Assay, a bias-controlled multiplex PCR, was used to amplify TCRbeta CDR3 regions from genomic DNA. The study's own analysis went as follows. Nucleated cell counts per sample were estimated from amplification of reference gene primers within the assay. Sequence reads were collapsed and filtered to measure the absolute abundance of every unique TCRbeta CDR3 rearrangement. For each sample, productive Simpson clonality was calculated as the square root of Simpson's diversity index over productive rearrangements. Drawn from immuneACCESS, this table holds only the in-frame rearrangements with V and J called that TCRdb kept. Clones are partly lost; checked studies trace under half to an unresolved V gene and leave the rest unexplained. V and J calls plus clone size are reproduced from that table; the DNA served to infer D and trimming. For this sample there are some 490,000 clones; approximately 85% appear just once. The ten most abundant clones make up 3% to 4% of the sample.

The collaborating institutions used their own protocols to collect whole blood in K2EDTA tubes. For TCRbeta analysis, collaborators shipped samples as frozen whole blood, isolated PBMCs, or DNA extracted from either of those sample types. The V and J segments used are TRBV6-5 and TRBJ2-1; TRBD2 is a possible D gene, resting on 6 matching bases. The receptor was derived from a human donor in a cohort sampled during active COVID-19. Input material: peripheral blood. The DNA sequence follows: TGTGCCAGCAGTTACTCCTACGGGACTTTCTACAATGAGCAGTTCTTC. Its protein product is CASSYSYGTFYNEQFF.